This T cell receptor (beta chain) was identified in a study of control samples from healthy donors and cancer patients. There are 14 residues in the CDR3. The V gene lost 4 bases and the J gene lost 0 bases, with 13 bases spanning the gap. Per the germline V gene, CDR1 is SQVTM and CDR2 is ANQGSEA. Some clones are missing from TCRdb's copy, which holds only in-frame ones; the method was immunoSEQ multiplex PCR. The table includes 100,000 to 150,000 clones, over 80% detected once. This receptor was identified in a man at least 80 years old with head and neck cancer. J is TRBJ2-7 and V is TRBV29-1; a weak D match, TRBD1 (5 bases). The sample taken for sequencing was PBMCs. DNA of the CDR3: TGCAGCGTTGTCCCTCCAGGGCTCTCCTACGAGCAGTACTTC. This encodes CSVVPPGLSYEQYF.